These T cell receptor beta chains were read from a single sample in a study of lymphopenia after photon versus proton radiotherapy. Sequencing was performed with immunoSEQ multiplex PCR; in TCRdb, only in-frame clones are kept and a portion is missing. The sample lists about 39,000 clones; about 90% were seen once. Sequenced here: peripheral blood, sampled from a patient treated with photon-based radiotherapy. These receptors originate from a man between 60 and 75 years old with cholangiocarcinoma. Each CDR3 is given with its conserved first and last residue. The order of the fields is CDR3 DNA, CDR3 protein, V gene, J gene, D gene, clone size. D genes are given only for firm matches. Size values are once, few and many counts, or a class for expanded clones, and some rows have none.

cdr3_nt: TGTGCCAGCAGTACCGGGACCAACTACGAGCAGTACTTC; cdr3_aa: CASSTGTNYEQYF; v_call: TRBV27; j_call: TRBJ2-7; d_call: .; clone_size: .
cdr3_nt: TGTGCCAGCAGGCAGACATCGTACCAAGAGACCCAGTACTTC; cdr3_aa: CASRQTSYQETQYF; v_call: TRBV2; j_call: TRBJ2-5; d_call: .; clone_size: .
cdr3_nt: TGTGCCAGCAGCCTGGGACAGGGTAACGGGGAGCTGTTTTTT; cdr3_aa: CASSLGQGNGELFF; v_call: TRBV27; j_call: TRBJ2-2; d_call: TRBD1; clone_size: .
cdr3_nt: TGTGCCAGCAGCTTAGGGGGAATTGGAAACACCATATATTTT; cdr3_aa: CASSLGGIGNTIYF; v_call: TRBV7-2; j_call: TRBJ1-3; d_call: .; clone_size: few
cdr3_nt: TGTGCCAGCGACCAAGGACTCCTATCCTACGAGCAGTACTTC; cdr3_aa: CASDQGLLSYEQYF; v_call: TRBV2; j_call: TRBJ2-7; d_call: .; clone_size: .
cdr3_nt: TGTGCCAGCAGTTTAACCAGGGGCCAAGAGACCCAGTACTTC; cdr3_aa: CASSLTRGQETQYF; v_call: TRBV28; j_call: TRBJ2-5; d_call: .; clone_size: .
cdr3_nt: TGTGCCAGCAGTACCTCCCCACTACTAGCGGGGGATACCACAGATACGCAGTATTTT; cdr3_aa: CASSTSPLLAGDTTDTQYF; v_call: TRBV28; j_call: TRBJ2-3; d_call: TRBD2; clone_size: .
cdr3_nt: TGTGCCAGCAGCTTGACGGACCGGAACACTGAAGCTTTCTTT; cdr3_aa: CASSLTDRNTEAFF; v_call: TRBV7-6; j_call: TRBJ1-1; d_call: .; clone_size: .
cdr3_nt: TGTGCCAGCAGCTTAGGACCTCTTGAGGGCTACACCTTC; cdr3_aa: CASSLGPLEGYTF; v_call: TRBV7-2; j_call: TRBJ1-2; d_call: .; clone_size: .
cdr3_nt: TGTGCCAGCAGTGAATACAGAACTTCCTACGAGCAGTACTTC; cdr3_aa: CASSEYRTSYEQYF; v_call: TRBV2; j_call: TRBJ2-7; d_call: .; clone_size: .
cdr3_nt: TGTGCCAGCAGCCCCCGACTAGCGGGGGGCCTCAGCTCCTACAATGAGCAGTTCTTC; cdr3_aa: CASSPRLAGGLSSYNEQFF; v_call: TRBV11-2; j_call: TRBJ2-1; d_call: TRBD2; clone_size: .
cdr3_nt: TGCAGCGTTGAAGCCTCGGGTACAGAGGAGACCCAGTACTTC; cdr3_aa: CSVEASGTEETQYF; v_call: TRBV29-1; j_call: TRBJ2-5; d_call: .; clone_size: .
cdr3_nt: TGTGCCAGTATGACAGTAACTAGCACAGATACGCAGTATTTT; cdr3_aa: CASMTVTSTDTQYF; v_call: TRBV6-1; j_call: TRBJ2-3; d_call: .; clone_size: .
cdr3_nt: TGTGCCAGCAGCTTACCAGGGACAGGGCTGGAGACCCAGTACTTC; cdr3_aa: CASSLPGTGLETQYF; v_call: TRBV7-9; j_call: TRBJ2-5; d_call: TRBD1; clone_size: .
cdr3_nt: TGCGCCAGCAGCTCTTCGGAAGGAAACACCATATATTTT; cdr3_aa: CASSSSEGNTIYF; v_call: TRBV4-1; j_call: TRBJ1-3; d_call: .; clone_size: .
cdr3_nt: TGTGCCAGCAGCCCCGGAGGGGTGAACACTGAAGCTTTCTTT; cdr3_aa: CASSPGGVNTEAFF; v_call: TRBV28; j_call: TRBJ1-1; d_call: .; clone_size: once
cdr3_nt: TGTGCGGCAGGGTTAAGGGCCACGAACACCGGGGAGCTGTTTTTT; cdr3_aa: CAAGLRATNTGELFF; v_call: TRBV6-5; j_call: TRBJ2-2; d_call: .; clone_size: .
cdr3_nt: TGTGCCAGCAGTGAAAACAGGGGTACCTACGAGCAGTACTTC; cdr3_aa: CASSENRGTYEQYF; v_call: TRBV2; j_call: TRBJ2-7; d_call: TRBD1; clone_size: .
cdr3_nt: TGCGCCAGCAGCCAAAGGACAGCAGATGAAGCTTTCTTT; cdr3_aa: CASSQRTADEAFF; v_call: TRBV4-3; j_call: TRBJ1-1; d_call: .; clone_size: .
cdr3_nt: TGTGCCAGCAGTTTAAGACTAGCGGCGTACCAAGAGACCCAGTACTTC; cdr3_aa: CASSLRLAAYQETQYF; v_call: TRBV28; j_call: TRBJ2-5; d_call: TRBD2; clone_size: .
cdr3_nt: TGTGCCAGCAGTTTTTGGGGGGCTGGAGAAAAACTGTTTTTT; cdr3_aa: CASSFWGAGEKLFF; v_call: TRBV28; j_call: TRBJ1-4; d_call: .; clone_size: .
cdr3_nt: TGTGCCAGTAGTAGAACTTACCGCAACTATGGCTACACCTTC; cdr3_aa: CASSRTYRNYGYTF; v_call: TRBV19; j_call: TRBJ1-2; d_call: .; clone_size: .
cdr3_nt: TGTGCCAGCAGCTTCTCCACAGGGGGCTCATATGAAAAACTGTTTTTT; cdr3_aa: CASSFSTGGSYEKLFF; v_call: TRBV5-5; j_call: TRBJ1-4; d_call: TRBD1; clone_size: .
cdr3_nt: TGTGCCAGCAGCTTAGTGGGGGGGTACACTCAAGAGACCCAGTACTTC; cdr3_aa: CASSLVGGYTQETQYF; v_call: TRBV7-6; j_call: TRBJ2-5; d_call: TRBD2; clone_size: .
cdr3_nt: TGCGCCAGCAGCCTCTCTTCGCCCTCCAACGAGCAGTACTTC; cdr3_aa: CASSLSSPSNEQYF; v_call: TRBV5-1; j_call: TRBJ2-7; d_call: .; clone_size: .
cdr3_nt: TGTGCCAGCACCCAAGGCGGGGAGTACTCCTACAATGAGCAGTTCTTC; cdr3_aa: CASTQGGEYSYNEQFF; v_call: TRBV27; j_call: TRBJ2-1; d_call: .; clone_size: .
cdr3_nt: TGCGCCAGCAGCTTGGCTCCACTAGCGGGAGTCCACGAGCAGTACTTC; cdr3_aa: CASSLAPLAGVHEQYF; v_call: TRBV5-1; j_call: TRBJ2-7; d_call: TRBD2; clone_size: few
cdr3_nt: TGCAGCGTCGAAGCTAGGGACAGGGGGCCGGATGAGCAGTTCTTC; cdr3_aa: CSVEARDRGPDEQFF; v_call: TRBV29-1; j_call: TRBJ2-1; d_call: TRBD1; clone_size: .
cdr3_nt: TGTGCCAGCAGCTTAGGGTCTTTCACCGGGGAGCTGTTTTTT; cdr3_aa: CASSLGSFTGELFF; v_call: TRBV7-2; j_call: TRBJ2-2; d_call: .; clone_size: .
cdr3_nt: TGTGCCAGTAGTTCCGCCCAGCACGAAGCTTTCTTT; cdr3_aa: CASSSAQHEAFF; v_call: TRBV19; j_call: TRBJ1-1; d_call: .; clone_size: .
cdr3_nt: TGTGCCAGCAGCCAGGGACAGGGGATTTCACCCCTCCACTTT; cdr3_aa: CASSQGQGISPLHF; v_call: TRBV4-2; j_call: TRBJ1-6; d_call: TRBD1; clone_size: .
cdr3_nt: TGTGCCAGCAGCGCTAGCGGGGGCTTCCTCACCGGGGAGCTGTTTTTT; cdr3_aa: CASSASGGFLTGELFF; v_call: TRBV7-9; j_call: TRBJ2-2; d_call: TRBD2; clone_size: .
cdr3_nt: TGCGCCAGCAGCCAGTTCCGGTCGGGCACCGGGGAGCTGTTTTTT; cdr3_aa: CASSQFRSGTGELFF; v_call: TRBV5-1; j_call: TRBJ2-2; d_call: .; clone_size: .
cdr3_nt: TGTGCCAGCTCTCCGGGACAGGGGGACACCGGGGAGCTGTTTTTT; cdr3_aa: CASSPGQGDTGELFF; v_call: TRBV18; j_call: TRBJ2-2; d_call: TRBD1; clone_size: .
cdr3_nt: TGTGCCAGTAGTAGAACCGGACAGGGCCCTTACAATGAGCAGTTCTTC; cdr3_aa: CASSRTGQGPYNEQFF; v_call: TRBV19; j_call: TRBJ2-1; d_call: TRBD1; clone_size: few
cdr3_nt: TGTGCCAGCAGTTACTCCCAAAGCAGGTTCGACACCATATATTTT; cdr3_aa: CASSYSQSRFDTIYF; v_call: TRBV6-6; j_call: TRBJ1-3; d_call: .; clone_size: .
cdr3_nt: TGTGCCAGCGTAGAAGTGACCCAAGAGACCCAGTACTTC; cdr3_aa: CASVEVTQETQYF; v_call: TRBV21-1; j_call: TRBJ2-5; d_call: .; clone_size: medium-sized
cdr3_nt: TGTGCCAGCAGTTTACGGACACAGAACACCGGGGAGCTGTTTTTT; cdr3_aa: CASSLRTQNTGELFF; v_call: TRBV28; j_call: TRBJ2-2; d_call: .; clone_size: .
cdr3_nt: TGCGCCAGCAGCTTGGACAGGGTGGTTCCGAACACTGAAGCTTTCTTT; cdr3_aa: CASSLDRVVPNTEAFF; v_call: TRBV5-1; j_call: TRBJ1-1; d_call: .; clone_size: .
cdr3_nt: TGTGCCAGCAGCTTAACAGGGACAGGCGCTGGCTACACCTTC; cdr3_aa: CASSLTGTGAGYTF; v_call: TRBV7-3; j_call: TRBJ1-2; d_call: TRBD1; clone_size: .
cdr3_nt: TGTGCCAGTAGTCCCCCCGGTAGCCGCCAAGAGACCCAGTACTTC; cdr3_aa: CASSPPGSRQETQYF; v_call: TRBV19; j_call: TRBJ2-5; d_call: .; clone_size: once
cdr3_nt: TGTGCCAGCAGCTCGGGACATCTCTCGAGTGGCTACACCTTC; cdr3_aa: CASSSGHLSSGYTF; v_call: TRBV11-3; j_call: TRBJ1-2; d_call: .; clone_size: .
cdr3_nt: TGTGCCAGCAGTACTTGGACTAGCGGGAGTAAAAATGAGCAGTTCTTC; cdr3_aa: CASSTWTSGSKNEQFF; v_call: TRBV6-6; j_call: TRBJ2-1; d_call: TRBD2; clone_size: once
cdr3_nt: TGTGCCAGCAGCAGTCAATATGGGGAGACCCAGTACTTC; cdr3_aa: CASSSQYGETQYF; v_call: TRBV2; j_call: TRBJ2-5; d_call: .; clone_size: once
cdr3_nt: TGTGCCAGCAGTGAAGAGCCAGGACTCCCAACCCACCCTGGTCAGTACTTC; cdr3_aa: CASSEEPGLPTHPGQYF; v_call: TRBV6-1; j_call: TRBJ2-7; d_call: .; clone_size: .